This T cell receptor (beta chain) is drawn from a study of shared clonotypes between healthy human individuals. General observations from the study: At large depth, rarefaction still showed sorted-subset sequencing to be incomplete. The sharing of 4.5% to 5.5% of naive CD4 clonotypes was seen across a few donors. Genetic and exposure-history diversity was limited by the small donor number. Sharing of clonotypes among donors was expected to vary with sequencing depth.

Only in-frame clones appear in the TCRdb table, and some are missing; sequencing was by immunoSEQ multiplex PCR. This table has around 2.3 million clones, approximately 96% appearing once. Turning to this clone: Its antigen remains unidentified. Other DNA sequences from this sample encode an identical CDR3 as well.

Trimming removed 4 bases from V and 3 bases from J, with 6 bases in between. CDR3 length: 13 amino acids. Germline V lookup: CDR1 MNHNY, CDR2 SVGAGI (reference sequence). This clonotype was sampled from a man aged 18-30 years in good health. Sequenced sample: naive CD4+ T cells sorted from blood. The subset was: CD45RA+ positively selected. The chain employs TRBV6-6 and TRBJ2-2; no definite D call. In DNA form, the CDR3 reads TGTGCCAGCAGTTTGAGAGACACCGGGGAGCTGTTTTTT. Residues: CASSLRDTGELFF.